This T cell receptor (beta chain) was found in a study of T cell repertoires in cytomegalovirus infection (dated by TCRdb to the late 2010s). About the full investigation: Donor HLA type was relevant to the analysis, as public TCR beta signatures indicated carriage of CMV infection together with the matching HLA type. The research as a whole found: The ex vivo response was dominated by HLA-C-restricted CMV-specific TCR beta clonotypes, which also provided the single most frequent clonotype in two of eight donors. In both this cohort and an independent cohort of 350 or so donors, the cumulative frequency of public TCR beta family members distinguished carriers of CMV infection plus the relevant HLA type.

Sequencing instrument: Illumina HiSeq 1500. TCRdb passed the public sequencing reads through fastp at Q25 and MiXCR, retaining productive beta sequences. Records with the same CDR3 protein are collapsed into one entry carrying the most frequent genes and DNA. The sample table contains 560,000 or so distinct CDR3 sequences; only one count was recorded for more than 15% of them. The ten top clones hold under 30% of the sample. In this sample, this clonotype turned up a few times. Its cognate antigen has yet to be identified. No base quality information exists; no much larger clone differs at one position. Taken from cysteine to phenylalanine, the CDR3 has 14 residues. Just CDR3 DNA is preserved here, 42 bases in frame from base 1. V and J are truncated by 0 bases and 1 base respectively, leaving an intervening sequence of 7 bases. According to the germline V gene, CDR1 reads LGHNA and CDR2 reads YNFKEQ.

The TCR was taken from a human donor in good health (CMV status not recorded). Some clones in this sample may be carry-over from other donors' samples. The sequencing sample was made of CD8+ T cells from PBMCs. The rearrangement joined TRBV4-2 to TRBJ2-7, with the D gene not confidently named. CDR3 loop: CASSQDRTSYEQYF. The nucleotide sequence reads as follows: TGTGCCAGCAGCCAAGATCGAACTTCCTACGAGCAGTACTTC.